Listed below are T cell receptor beta chains from one sample, sequenced in a study of cytomegalovirus exposure and HLA in healthy donors. Clones were sequenced by immunoSEQ multiplex PCR, and TCRdb holds only the in-frame ones, with some missing. This table holds 140,000 or so clones, roughly 80% found once. Sequenced material: PBMCs. Receptor source: a male donor in good health and CMV-seronegative. The CDR3 runs from the conserved cysteine through the conserved F or W. Fields, in order: V gene, J gene, clone size, CDR3 length, D gene, CDR3 protein, CDR3 DNA. D genes are given only for firm matches. Clone size is stated in some rows and not others, as once, few, many or a class when expanded.

v_call: TRBV10-3; j_call: TRBJ1-5; clone_size: -; cdr3_length: 14; d_call: -; cdr3_aa: CAISEGGSNQPQHF; cdr3_nt: TGTGCCATCAGTGAAGGGGGTAGCAATCAGCCCCAGCATTTT
v_call: TRBV4-1; j_call: TRBJ1-1; clone_size: -; cdr3_length: 16; d_call: TRBD1; cdr3_aa: CASSQDRTGKVSEAFF; cdr3_nt: TGCGCCAGCAGCCAAGATCGGACAGGGAAAGTTTCTGAAGCTTTCTTT
v_call: TRBV28; j_call: TRBJ2-7; clone_size: -; cdr3_length: 16; d_call: TRBD2; cdr3_aa: CASSFNSGRVSYEQYF; cdr3_nt: TGTGCCAGCAGTTTTAATAGCGGGAGGGTCTCCTACGAGCAGTACTTC
v_call: TRBV6-1; j_call: TRBJ1-6; clone_size: once; cdr3_length: 14; d_call: -; cdr3_aa: CASGHRSYNSPLHF; cdr3_nt: TGTGCCAGCGGGCACAGGTCCTATAATTCACCCCTCCACTTT
v_call: TRBV6-6; j_call: TRBJ1-2; clone_size: -; cdr3_length: 11; d_call: -; cdr3_aa: CASSYSAGYTF; cdr3_nt: TGTGCCAGCAGTTACTCGGCTGGCTACACCTTC
v_call: TRBV5-1; j_call: TRBJ2-4; clone_size: -; cdr3_length: 16; d_call: -; cdr3_aa: CASSPRGTRLGNIQYF; cdr3_nt: TGCGCCAGCAGCCCCAGGGGTACCCGGCTGGGAAACATTCAGTACTTC
v_call: TRBV7-3; j_call: TRBJ2-1; clone_size: -; cdr3_length: 18; d_call: TRBD2; cdr3_aa: CASSSGLAGVSSYNEQFF; cdr3_nt: TGTGCCAGCAGCTCGGGACTAGCGGGGGTGAGCTCCTACAATGAGCAGTTCTTC
v_call: TRBV27; j_call: TRBJ2-3; clone_size: -; cdr3_length: 18; d_call: TRBD2; cdr3_aa: CASSLTAVLAGNTDTQYF; cdr3_nt: TGTGCCAGCAGTTTAACGGCAGTACTAGCGGGGAACACAGATACGCAGTATTTT
v_call: TRBV9; j_call: TRBJ2-5; clone_size: -; cdr3_length: 11; d_call: -; cdr3_aa: CASAPGETQYF; cdr3_nt: TGTGCCAGCGCGCCGGGGGAGACCCAGTACTTC
v_call: TRBV7-3; j_call: TRBJ2-7; clone_size: -; cdr3_length: 15; d_call: -; cdr3_aa: CASSLRGSLIYEQYF; cdr3_nt: TGTGCCAGCAGCTTAAGAGGGTCCCTAATCTACGAGCAGTACTTC
v_call: TRBV2; j_call: TRBJ2-5; clone_size: -; cdr3_length: 14; d_call: -; cdr3_aa: CASSDERNVETQYF; cdr3_nt: TGTGCCAGCAGTGATGAGAGGAATGTGGAGACCCAGTACTTC
v_call: TRBV5-1; j_call: TRBJ2-1; clone_size: -; cdr3_length: 15; d_call: TRBD2; cdr3_aa: CASSHRHLRGGQQFF; cdr3_nt: TGCGCCAGCAGCCATCGACATTTGCGGGGGGGACAGCAGTTCTTC
v_call: TRBV5-1; j_call: TRBJ1-2; clone_size: -; cdr3_length: 14; d_call: -; cdr3_aa: CASSPRGGRYGYTF; cdr3_nt: TGCGCCAGCAGCCCAAGGGGGGGCCGATATGGCTACACCTTC
v_call: TRBV7-9; j_call: TRBJ1-2; clone_size: -; cdr3_length: 18; d_call: -; cdr3_aa: CSSSSRTQTGTPNYGYTF; cdr3_nt: TGTTCCAGCAGCTCGAGGACTCAAACAGGGACCCCTAACTATGGCTACACCTTC
v_call: TRBV6-1; j_call: TRBJ2-1; clone_size: -; cdr3_length: 21; d_call: TRBD2; cdr3_aa: CASRENRQLAGGPYSYNEQFF; cdr3_nt: TGTGCCAGCAGGGAAAATAGGCAGCTAGCGGGGGGCCCTTACTCCTACAATGAGCAGTTCTTC
v_call: TRBV15; j_call: TRBJ1-2; clone_size: -; cdr3_length: 12; d_call: -; cdr3_aa: CATSSGNYGYTF; cdr3_nt: TGTGCCACCAGCAGCGGGAACTATGGCTACACCTTC
v_call: TRBV7-9; j_call: TRBJ2-1; clone_size: -; cdr3_length: 13; d_call: -; cdr3_aa: CASNYLTANEQFF; cdr3_nt: TGTGCCAGCAACTATCTGACAGCCAATGAGCAGTTCTTC
v_call: TRBV6-5; j_call: TRBJ2-3; clone_size: once; cdr3_length: 14; d_call: TRBD1; cdr3_aa: CASSLTGVGDTQYF; cdr3_nt: TGTGCCAGCAGTTTAACAGGGGTGGGAGATACGCAGTATTTT
v_call: TRBV28; j_call: TRBJ1-1; clone_size: -; cdr3_length: 14; d_call: -; cdr3_aa: CASSLWEVAAEAFF; cdr3_nt: TGTGCCAGCAGTTTATGGGAAGTAGCGGCTGAAGCTTTCTTT
v_call: TRBV15; j_call: TRBJ1-2; clone_size: -; cdr3_length: 20; d_call: TRBD1; cdr3_aa: CAASRDGGGRGRSEDYGYTF; cdr3_nt: TGTGCCGCCAGCAGAGATGGGGGAGGCAGGGGGCGTTCGGAGGACTATGGCTACACCTTC
v_call: TRBV7-6; j_call: TRBJ2-7; clone_size: -; cdr3_length: 15; d_call: TRBD2; cdr3_aa: CASSTGVAGGGEQYF; cdr3_nt: TGTGCCAGCAGCACAGGTGTGGCGGGAGGGGGGGAGCAGTACTTC
v_call: TRBV9; j_call: TRBJ2-3; clone_size: few; cdr3_length: 18; d_call: TRBD2; cdr3_aa: CASSVEGTSGEVTDTQYF; cdr3_nt: TGTGCCAGCAGCGTAGAAGGGACTAGCGGGGAAGTGACAGATACGCAGTATTTT
v_call: TRBV4-3; j_call: TRBJ2-3; clone_size: -; cdr3_length: 17; d_call: TRBD2; cdr3_aa: CASSQDPAGGSADTQYF; cdr3_nt: TGCGCCAGCAGCCAAGATCCCGCGGGAGGAAGCGCAGATACGCAGTATTTT
v_call: TRBV2; j_call: TRBJ2-7; clone_size: -; cdr3_length: 12; d_call: TRBD1; cdr3_aa: CASREQGSEQYF; cdr3_nt: TGTGCCAGCAGGGAACAGGGGTCCGAGCAGTACTTC
v_call: TRBV27; j_call: TRBJ2-3; clone_size: -; cdr3_length: 18; d_call: TRBD2; cdr3_aa: CASSSEDYLAGSTDTQYF; cdr3_nt: TGTGCCAGCAGTTCCGAAGACTATTTAGCGGGGAGCACAGATACGCAGTATTTT